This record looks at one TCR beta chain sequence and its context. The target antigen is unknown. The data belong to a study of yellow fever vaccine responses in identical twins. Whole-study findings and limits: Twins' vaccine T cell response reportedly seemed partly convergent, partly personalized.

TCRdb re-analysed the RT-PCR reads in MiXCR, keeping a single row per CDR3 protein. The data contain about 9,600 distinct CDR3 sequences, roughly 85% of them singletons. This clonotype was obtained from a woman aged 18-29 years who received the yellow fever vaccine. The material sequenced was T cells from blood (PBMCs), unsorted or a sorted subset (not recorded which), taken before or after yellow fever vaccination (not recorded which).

The CDR3 DNA is TGTGCCAGCAGCTTGGGCGGGACCCACAATGAGCAGTTCTTC. Protein: CASSLGGTHNEQFF. This chain joins TRBV7-7 and TRBJ2-1, with a possible D match to TRBD2 (6 bases). Per germline, CDR1 SSHAT and CDR2 FNYEAQ (reference sequence). The V end was cut by 3 bases, the J end by 5 bases, with 11 bases between. This CDR3 spans 14 amino acids.